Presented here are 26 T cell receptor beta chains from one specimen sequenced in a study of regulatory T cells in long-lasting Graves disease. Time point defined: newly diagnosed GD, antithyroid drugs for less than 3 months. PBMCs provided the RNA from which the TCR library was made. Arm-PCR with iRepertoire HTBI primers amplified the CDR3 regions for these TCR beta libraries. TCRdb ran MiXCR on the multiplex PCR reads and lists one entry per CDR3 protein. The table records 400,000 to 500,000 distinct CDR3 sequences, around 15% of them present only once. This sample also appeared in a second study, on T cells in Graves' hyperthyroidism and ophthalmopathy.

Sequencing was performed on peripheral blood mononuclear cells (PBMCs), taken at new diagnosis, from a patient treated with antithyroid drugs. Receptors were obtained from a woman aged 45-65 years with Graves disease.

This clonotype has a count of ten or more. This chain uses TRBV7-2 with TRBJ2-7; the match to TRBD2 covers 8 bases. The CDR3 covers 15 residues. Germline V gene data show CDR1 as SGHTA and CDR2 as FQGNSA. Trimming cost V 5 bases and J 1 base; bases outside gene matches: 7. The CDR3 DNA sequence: TGTGCCAGCAGCCCGGAAGCGGGAGCATCCTACGAGCAGTACTTC. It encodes CASSPEAGASYEQYF.

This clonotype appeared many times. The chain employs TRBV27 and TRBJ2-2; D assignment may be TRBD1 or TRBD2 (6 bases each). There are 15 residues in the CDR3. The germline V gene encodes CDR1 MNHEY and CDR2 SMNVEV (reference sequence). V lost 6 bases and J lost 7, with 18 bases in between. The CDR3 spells CASSTTLGGLGELFF. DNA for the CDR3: TGTGCCAGCAGCACGACTCTAGGGGGACTCGGGGAGCTGTTTTTT.

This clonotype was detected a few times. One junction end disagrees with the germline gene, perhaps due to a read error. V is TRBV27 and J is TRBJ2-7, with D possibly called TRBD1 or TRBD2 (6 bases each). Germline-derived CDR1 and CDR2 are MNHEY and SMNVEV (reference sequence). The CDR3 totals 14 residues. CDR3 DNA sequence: TGTGCCGGCAGTTTATCCCGGGGGCCCTACGAGCAGTACTTC. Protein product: CAGSLSRGPYEQYF.

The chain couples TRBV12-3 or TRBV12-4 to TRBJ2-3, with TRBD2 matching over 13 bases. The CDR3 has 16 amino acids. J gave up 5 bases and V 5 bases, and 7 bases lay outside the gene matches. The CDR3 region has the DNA TGTGCCAGCAGTGACCGGACTAGCGGGGGTTTAGATACGCAGTATTTT. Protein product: CASSDRTSGGLDTQYF.

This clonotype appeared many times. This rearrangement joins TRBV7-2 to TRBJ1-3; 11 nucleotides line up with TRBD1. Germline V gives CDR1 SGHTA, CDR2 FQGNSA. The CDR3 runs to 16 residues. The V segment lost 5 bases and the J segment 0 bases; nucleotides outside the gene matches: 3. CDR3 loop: CASSAGTGGSGNTIYF. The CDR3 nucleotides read TGTGCCAGCAGCGCAGGGACAGGGGGCTCTGGAAACACCATATATTTT.

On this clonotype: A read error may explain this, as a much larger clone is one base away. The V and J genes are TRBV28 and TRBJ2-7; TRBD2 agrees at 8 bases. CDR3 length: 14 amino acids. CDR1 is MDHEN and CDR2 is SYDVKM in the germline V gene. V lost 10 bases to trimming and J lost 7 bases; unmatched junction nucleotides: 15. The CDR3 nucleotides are TGTGCCACCGATACGGGACTAGGATTCAATGAGCAGTACTTC. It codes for CATDTGLGFNEQYF.

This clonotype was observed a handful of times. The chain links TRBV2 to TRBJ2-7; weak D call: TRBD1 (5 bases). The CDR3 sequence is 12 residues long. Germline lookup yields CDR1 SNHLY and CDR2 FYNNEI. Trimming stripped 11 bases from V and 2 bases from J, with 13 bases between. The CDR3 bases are TGTGCCTCCCAGGACAATACCTACGAGCAGTACTTC. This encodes CASQDNTYEQYF.

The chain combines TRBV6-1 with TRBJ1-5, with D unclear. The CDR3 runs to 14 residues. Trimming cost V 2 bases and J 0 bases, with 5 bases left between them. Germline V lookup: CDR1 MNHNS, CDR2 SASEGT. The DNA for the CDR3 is TGTGCCAGCAGTGAACGTAGTAGCAATCAGCCCCAGCATTTT. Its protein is CASSERSSNQPQHF.

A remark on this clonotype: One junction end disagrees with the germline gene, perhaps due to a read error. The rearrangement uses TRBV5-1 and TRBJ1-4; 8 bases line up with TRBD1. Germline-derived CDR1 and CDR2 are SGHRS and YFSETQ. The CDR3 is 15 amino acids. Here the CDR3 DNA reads TGCGCCAGCAGCATCGGACAGGGTTCAAGAGAAAATCTGTTTTTT. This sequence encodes CASSIGQGSRENLFF.

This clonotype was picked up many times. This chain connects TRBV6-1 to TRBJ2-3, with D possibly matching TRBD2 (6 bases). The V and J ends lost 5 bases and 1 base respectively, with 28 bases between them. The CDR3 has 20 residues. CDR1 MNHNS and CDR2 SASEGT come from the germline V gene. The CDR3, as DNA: TGTGCCAGCAGTATACTTAGCGGAGAGGCTCTAGGTTGGGGCACAGATACGCAGTATTTT. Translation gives CASSILSGEALGWGTDTQYF.

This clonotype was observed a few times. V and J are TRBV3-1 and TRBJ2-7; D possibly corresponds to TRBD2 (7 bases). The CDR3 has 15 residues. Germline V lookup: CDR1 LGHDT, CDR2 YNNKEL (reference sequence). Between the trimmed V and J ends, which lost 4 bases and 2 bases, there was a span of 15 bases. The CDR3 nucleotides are TGTGCCAGCAGCCCCGAGGGGAGGGGGGCCTACGAGCAGTACTTC. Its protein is CASSPEGRGAYEQYF.

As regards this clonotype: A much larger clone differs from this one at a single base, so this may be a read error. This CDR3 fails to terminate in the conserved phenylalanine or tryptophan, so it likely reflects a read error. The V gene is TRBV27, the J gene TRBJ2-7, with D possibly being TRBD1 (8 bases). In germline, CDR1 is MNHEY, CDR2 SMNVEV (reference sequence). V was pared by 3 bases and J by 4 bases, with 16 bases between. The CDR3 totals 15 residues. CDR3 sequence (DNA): TGTGCCAGCAGTTTTGACAGGGGAGGGTTGTACGAGCAGTACCTC. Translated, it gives CASSFDRGGLYEQYL.

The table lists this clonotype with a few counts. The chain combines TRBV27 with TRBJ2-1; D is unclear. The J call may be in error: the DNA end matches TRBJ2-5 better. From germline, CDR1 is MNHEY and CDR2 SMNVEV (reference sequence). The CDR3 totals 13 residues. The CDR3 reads CASSFNPPGAQYF. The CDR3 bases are TGTGCCAGCAGTTTTAACCCGCCTGGGGCCCAGTACTTC.

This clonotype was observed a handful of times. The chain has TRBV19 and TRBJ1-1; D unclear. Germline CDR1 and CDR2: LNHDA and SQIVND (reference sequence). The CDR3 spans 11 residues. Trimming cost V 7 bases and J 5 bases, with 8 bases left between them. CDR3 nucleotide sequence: TGTGCCAGTATTGGAGGTACTGAAGCTTTCTTT. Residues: CASIGGTEAFF.

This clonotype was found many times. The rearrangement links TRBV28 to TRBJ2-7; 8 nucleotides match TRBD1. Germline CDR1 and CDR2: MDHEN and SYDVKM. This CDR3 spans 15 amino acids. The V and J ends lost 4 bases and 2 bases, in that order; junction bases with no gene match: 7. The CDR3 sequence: CASSSGQGGPYEQYF. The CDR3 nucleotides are TGTGCCAGCAGTTCTGGACAGGGTGGCCCCTACGAGCAGTACTTC.

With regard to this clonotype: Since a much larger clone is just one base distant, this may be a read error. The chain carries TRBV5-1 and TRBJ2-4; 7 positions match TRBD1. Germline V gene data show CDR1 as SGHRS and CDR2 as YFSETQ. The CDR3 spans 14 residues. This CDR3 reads CARSFGQVRNIQYF. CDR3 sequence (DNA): TGCGCCAGAAGCTTTGGACAGGTCAGAAACATTCAGTACTTC.

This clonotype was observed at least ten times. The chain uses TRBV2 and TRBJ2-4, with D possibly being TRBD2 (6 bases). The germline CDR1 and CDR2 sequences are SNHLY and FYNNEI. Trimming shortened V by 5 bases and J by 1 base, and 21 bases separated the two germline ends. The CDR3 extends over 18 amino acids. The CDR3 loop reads CASSLRTTGPGAKNIQYF. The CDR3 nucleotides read TGTGCCAGCAGTCTTCGGACTACGGGGCCTGGGGCCAAAAACATTCAGTACTTC.

CDR3 nucleotide sequence: TGCGCCAGCAGCCAAGCAACAGGGGGGTACACAGATACGCAGTATTTT. It specifies CASSQATGGYTDTQYF. V and J are TRBV4-1 and TRBJ2-3; TRBD1 agrees at 8 bases. Germline CDR1 and CDR2: MGHRA and YSYEKL. V shed 1 base and J 2 bases; nucleotides not matched to a gene: 5. The CDR3 sequence is 16 residues long.

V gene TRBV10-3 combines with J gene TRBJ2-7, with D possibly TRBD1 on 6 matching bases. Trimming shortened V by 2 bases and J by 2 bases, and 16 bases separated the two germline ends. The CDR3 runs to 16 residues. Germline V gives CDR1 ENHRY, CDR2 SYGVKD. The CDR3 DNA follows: TGTGCCATCAGTGAGGGGGGCCGGGACGGGACCTACGAGCAGTACTTC. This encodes CAISEGGRDGTYEQYF.

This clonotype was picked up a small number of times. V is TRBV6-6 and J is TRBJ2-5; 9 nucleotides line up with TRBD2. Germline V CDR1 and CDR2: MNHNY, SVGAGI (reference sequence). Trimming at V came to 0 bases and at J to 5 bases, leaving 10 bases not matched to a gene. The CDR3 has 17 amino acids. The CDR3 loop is CASSYSRLAGVDETQYF. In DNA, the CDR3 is TGTGCCAGCAGTTACTCGAGATTAGCGGGAGTAGATGAGACCCAGTACTTC.

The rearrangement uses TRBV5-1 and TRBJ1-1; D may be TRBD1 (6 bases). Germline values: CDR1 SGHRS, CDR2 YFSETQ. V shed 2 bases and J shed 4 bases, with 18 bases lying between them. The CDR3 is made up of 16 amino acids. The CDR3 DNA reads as TGCGCCAGCAGCTTAGGTCTCACAGGGTTCCGCACTGAAGCTTTCTTT. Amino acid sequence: CASSLGLTGFRTEAFF. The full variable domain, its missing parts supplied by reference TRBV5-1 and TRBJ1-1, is KAGVTQTPRYLIKTRGQQVTLSCSPISGHRSVSWYQQTPGQGLQFLFEYFSETQRNKGNFPGRFSGRQFSNSRSEMNVSTLELGDSALYLCASSLGLTGFRTEAFFGQGTRLTVV.

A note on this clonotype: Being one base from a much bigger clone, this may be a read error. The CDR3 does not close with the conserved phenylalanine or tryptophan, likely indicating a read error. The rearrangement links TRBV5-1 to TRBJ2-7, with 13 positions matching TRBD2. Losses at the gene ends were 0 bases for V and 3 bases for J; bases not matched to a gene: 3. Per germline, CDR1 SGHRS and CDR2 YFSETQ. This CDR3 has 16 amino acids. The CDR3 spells CASSLAGLAGVYEQYL. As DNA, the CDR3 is TGCGCCAGCAGCTTGGCCGGACTAGCGGGAGTCTACGAGCAGTACTTA.

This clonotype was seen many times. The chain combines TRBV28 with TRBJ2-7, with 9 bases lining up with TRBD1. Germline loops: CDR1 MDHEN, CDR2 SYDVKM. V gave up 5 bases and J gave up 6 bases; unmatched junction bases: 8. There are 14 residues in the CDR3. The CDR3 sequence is CASSIPGQGFEQYF. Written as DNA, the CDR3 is TGTGCCAGCAGTATACCGGGACAGGGCTTCGAGCAGTACTTC.

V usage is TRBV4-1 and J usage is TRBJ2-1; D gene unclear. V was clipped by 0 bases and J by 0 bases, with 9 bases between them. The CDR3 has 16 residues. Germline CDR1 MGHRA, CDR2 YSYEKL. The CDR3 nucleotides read TGCGCCAGCAGCCAAGATCCGGCCGGCTCCTACAATGAGCAGTTCTTC. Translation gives CASSQDPAGSYNEQFF.

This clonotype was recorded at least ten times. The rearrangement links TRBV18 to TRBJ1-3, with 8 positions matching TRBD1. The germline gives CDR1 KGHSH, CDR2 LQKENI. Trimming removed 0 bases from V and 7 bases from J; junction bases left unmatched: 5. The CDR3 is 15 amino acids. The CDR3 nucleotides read TGTGCCAGCTCACCACCGAACAGGGGGGCTAACACCATATATTTT. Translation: CASSPPNRGANTIYF.

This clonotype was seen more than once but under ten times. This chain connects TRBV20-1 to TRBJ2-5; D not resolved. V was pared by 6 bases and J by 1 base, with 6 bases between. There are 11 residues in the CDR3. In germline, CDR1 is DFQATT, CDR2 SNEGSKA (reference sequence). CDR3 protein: CSAPPQETQYF. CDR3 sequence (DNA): TGCAGTGCCCCCCCCCAAGAGACCCAGTACTTC.